This T cell receptor beta chain is from a study of post-analysis software for immune sequencing data. Study information: Progressive-relapsing, secondary progressive and relapsing-remitting multiple sclerosis were among the disease courses included.

A remark on this clonotype: The antigen is not known.

Notes on the study in general: Versus controls, multiple sclerosis patients showed significantly lower diversity (normalized Chao1).

Each TCR beta cDNA library carried unique molecular identifiers. With about 0.95 to 11 million T cells as the source, roughly 500,000 cDNA molecules resulted. MiXCR, applied by TCRdb to the PCR reads, yields one record per CDR3 protein. The sample lists about 540,000 distinct CDR3 sequences, 30% to 40% occurring once. The sequencing sample was made of blood. The clonotype was recovered from a girl under 18 with multiple sclerosis.

The CDR3 sequence is CASSLSPPSGQRSYNEQFF. For the CDR3, the DNA is TGTGCCAGCAGCTTGTCCCCCCCATCGGGGCAGAGATCCTACAATGAGCAGTTCTTC. The chain combines TRBV11-2 with TRBJ2-1; D could derive from TRBD1 or TRBD2 (5 bases each). Germline lookup yields CDR1 SGHAT and CDR2 FQNNGV. CDR3 length: 19 residues. Trimming removed 3 bases from V and 1 base from J, with 22 bases in between.